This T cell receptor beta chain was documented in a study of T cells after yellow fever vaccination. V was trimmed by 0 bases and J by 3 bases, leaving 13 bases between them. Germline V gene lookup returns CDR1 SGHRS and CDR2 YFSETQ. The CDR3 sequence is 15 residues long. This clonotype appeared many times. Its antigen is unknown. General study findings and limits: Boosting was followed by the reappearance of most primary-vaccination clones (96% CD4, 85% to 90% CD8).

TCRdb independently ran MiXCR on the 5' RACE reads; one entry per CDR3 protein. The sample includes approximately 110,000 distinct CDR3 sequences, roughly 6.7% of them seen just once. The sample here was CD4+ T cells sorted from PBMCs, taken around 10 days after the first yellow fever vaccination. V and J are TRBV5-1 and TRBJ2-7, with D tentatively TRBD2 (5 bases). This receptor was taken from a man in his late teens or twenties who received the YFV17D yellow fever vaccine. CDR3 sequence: CASSLGRTGYYEQYF. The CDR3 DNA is TGCGCCAGCAGCTTGGGGCGGACTGGCTACTACGAGCAGTACTTC.